The 13 T cell receptor beta chains reported below all come from one sample, sequenced in a study of OX40 agonist ivuxolimab in advanced cancers. Profiled with immunoSEQ multiplex PCR; TCRdb holds only in-frame clones, not every one. The sample lists 50,000 to 70,000 clones, around 90% occurring once. Specimen: CD4+ or CD8+ T cells sorted from blood, collected in a trial of the OX40 agonist ivuxolimab. The receptor set was obtained from an adult with an advanced solid tumor such as melanoma, head and neck, liver or kidney cancer.

V usage is TRBV6-5 and J usage is TRBJ1-5; 7 bases match TRBD1. The CDR3 runs to 16 residues. Per the germline V gene, CDR1 is MNHEY and CDR2 is SVGAGI. The J segment lost 4 bases and the V segment lost 2 bases, leaving 8 bases of the junction unmatched. CDR3 nucleotides: TGTGCCAGCAGTTACCCTGGACAGGTGGGAAATCAGCCCCAGCATTTT. Protein: CASSYPGQVGNQPQHF.

The gene calls are TRBV7-8 and TRBJ2-7, with D unresolved. The CDR3 spans 11 residues. The ends were cut back, 1 base at V and 5 bases at J, with 3 bases in the middle. Looked up from germline, CDR1 is SGHVS and CDR2 is FQNEAQ. In DNA form, the CDR3 reads TGTGCCAGCAGCTTAGTCGACGAGCAGTACTTC. Protein sequence: CASSLVDEQYF.

The gene calls are TRBV5-4 and TRBJ1-5; D unresolved. Germline V lookup: CDR1 SGHNT, CDR2 YYREEE (reference sequence). The length of the CDR3 is 13 residues. V was shortened by 4 bases and J by 9 bases, with 14 bases between the two germline ends. CDR3 in amino acids: CASSRGEVGPQHF. CDR3 bases: TGTGCCAGCAGCCGGGGAGAAGTAGGGCCCCAGCATTTT. The complete variable domain, with remaining parts taken from reference TRBV5-4 and TRBJ1-5, reads ETGVTQSPTHLIKTRGQQVTLRCSSQSGHNTVSWYQQALGQGPQFIFQYYREEENGRGNFPPRFSGLQFPNYSSELNVNALELDDSALYLCASSRGEVGPQHFGDGTRLSIL.

The chain links TRBV6-1 to TRBJ2-2, with TRBD1 matching over 7 bases. This CDR3 region has 15 residues. V shed 0 bases, J shed 5 bases, and the junction held 3 bases outside the gene matches. Germline CDR1 reads MNHNS; CDR2 reads SASEGT. The CDR3 DNA reads as TGTGCCAGCAGTGAAGCGAGGGGGCGGACCGGGGAGCTGTTTTTT. Translation gives CASSEARGRTGELFF.

V usage is TRBV5-6 and J usage is TRBJ2-7; D is ambiguous. Trimming cost V 2 bases and J 2 bases, with 11 bases left between them. CDR1 is SGHDT, CDR2 YYEEEE, per germline. CDR3 length: 14 residues. Here the CDR3 reads CASSFWQNAYEQYF. The CDR3 region has the DNA TGTGCCAGCAGCTTCTGGCAGAATGCCTACGAGCAGTACTTC.

CDR3 sequence: CASSRRGDSTDTQYF. CDR3 coding DNA: TGCGCCAGCAGCCGGAGGGGGGACAGCACAGATACGCAGTATTTT. V is TRBV4-1 and J is TRBJ2-3, with D possibly being TRBD1 or TRBD2 (6 bases each). The CDR3 length is 15 residues. Trimming stripped 4 bases from V and 0 bases from J, with 11 bases between. Germline values: CDR1 MGHRA, CDR2 YSYEKL.

As regards this clone: At one end, the junction sequence differs from germline, possibly due to a read error. The V and J genes are TRBV4-1 and TRBJ1-5; D may be TRBD1 (5 bases). The germline CDR1 and CDR2 sequences are MGHRA and YSYEKL. This CDR3 has 15 residues. The CDR3 DNA follows: TGCGCCAGCCGCCAGGGTCCAAAAAGCAATCAGCCCCAGCATTTT. This codes for CASRQGPKSNQPQHF.

The V call is TRBV6-5, the J call TRBJ1-2, with TRBD1 as a possible D gene (6 bases). Trimming stripped 6 bases from V and 1 base from J, with 12 bases between. The CDR3 has 14 amino acids. The germline V gene encodes CDR1 MNHEY and CDR2 SVGAGI. The CDR3 DNA sequence: TGTGCCAGCAGACCACAGGGCCGTAACTATGGCTACACCTTC. This translates into CASRPQGRNYGYTF.

The chain joins TRBV4-1 to TRBJ2-7, with D perhaps TRBD1 (6 bases). Per germline, CDR1 MGHRA and CDR2 YSYEKL. CDR3 length: 13 amino acids. Trimming pared 4 bases from V and 6 bases from J, leaving 13 bases between. The CDR3 loop is CASSPRDNSEQYF. DNA for the CDR3: TGCGCCAGCAGCCCGAGGGACAATTCCGAGCAGTACTTC.

The V call is TRBV30, the J call TRBJ2-5; D might be TRBD1 (5 bases). Trimming left V 2 bases short and J 1 base short, with 8 bases between. Germline CDR1 GTSNPN, CDR2 SVGIG (reference sequence). This CDR3 is built from 13 residues. CDR3 loop: CAWSIRAQETQYF. For the CDR3, the DNA is TGTGCCTGGAGTATCAGGGCCCAAGAGACCCAGTACTTC.

J is TRBJ1-2 and V is TRBV15; D unresolved. This CDR3 is 15 amino acids long. V lost 5 bases, J lost 0 bases, and 13 bases lay in between. Per germline, CDR1 LNHNV and CDR2 YYDKDF (reference sequence). The CDR3 bases are TGTGCCACCAGCTCTTGGGCACCCTCTAACTATGGCTACACCTTC. Its translation is CATSSWAPSNYGYTF.

The chain uses TRBV19 and TRBJ1-1, with a tentative D call TRBD1 (5 bases). Germline V lookup: CDR1 LNHDA, CDR2 SQIVND (reference sequence). V lost 4 bases, J lost 5 bases, and 11 bases lay in between. The CDR3 contains 13 residues. CDR3 residues: CASSTRGRTEAFF. In nucleotides, the CDR3 is TGTGCCAGTAGTACCCGGGGACGGACTGAAGCTTTCTTT.

The V gene is TRBV19, the J gene TRBJ1-2, with D possibly being TRBD1 (6 bases). This CDR3 contains 13 residues. The V gene lost 6 bases and the J gene lost 4 bases, with 12 bases spanning the gap. From germline, CDR1 is LNHDA and CDR2 SQIVND (reference sequence). The CDR3 coding sequence is TGTGCCAGTAGGGCACAGGGAGGCTATGGCTACACCTTC. Translated, it gives CASRAQGGYGYTF.